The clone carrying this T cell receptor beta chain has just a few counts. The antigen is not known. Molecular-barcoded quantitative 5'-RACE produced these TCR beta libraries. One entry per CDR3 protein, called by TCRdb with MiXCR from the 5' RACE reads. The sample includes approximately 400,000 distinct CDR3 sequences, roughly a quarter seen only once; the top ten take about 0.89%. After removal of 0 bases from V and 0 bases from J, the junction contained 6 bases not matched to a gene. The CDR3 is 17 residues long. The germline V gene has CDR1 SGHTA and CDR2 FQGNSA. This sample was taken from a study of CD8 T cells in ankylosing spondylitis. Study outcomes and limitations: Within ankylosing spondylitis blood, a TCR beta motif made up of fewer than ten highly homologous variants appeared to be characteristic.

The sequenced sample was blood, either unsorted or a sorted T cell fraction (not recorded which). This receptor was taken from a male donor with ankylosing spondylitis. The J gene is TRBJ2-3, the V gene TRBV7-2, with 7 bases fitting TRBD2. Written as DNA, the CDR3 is TGTGCCAGCAGCTTAGCGCCTGCGGGAGCTAGCACAGATACGCAGTATTTT. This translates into CASSLAPAGASTDTQYF.